This T cell receptor (beta chain) was captured in a study of blood T cell repertoires in COVID-19. As for the study in general: Sample material is recorded as cDNA or gDNA derived from T cells, B-cell-depleted T cells, or PBMCs.

Sequenced by immunoSEQ multiplex PCR; TCRdb stores in-frame clones only, minus some. The repertoire holds 250,000 to 300,000 clones, approximately 87% seen once, with approximately 12% in the top ten. The CDR3 consists of 14 residues. V shed 4 bases, J shed 4 bases, and the junction held 6 bases outside the gene matches. Germline V gene sequence: CDR1 SNHLY, CDR2 FYNNEI. Followed over time, Seattle patients had been enrolled while infection was active. The source is a woman younger than 45 with COVID-19, enrolled during active disease. The chain employs TRBV2 and TRBJ2-7; 8 nucleotides match TRBD2. The sample was peripheral blood. The CDR3 DNA sequence: TGTGCCAGCAGTGGCGGAGCGGGGGATTACGAGCAGTACTTC. This encodes CASSGGAGDYEQYF.